The 19 T cell receptor beta chains below were found in one sample sequenced in a study of blood T cell repertoires in COVID-19. Only in-frame clones appear in the TCRdb table, and some are missing; sequencing was by immunoSEQ multiplex PCR. Among around 100,000 clones listed, roughly four fifths were seen once. Sequencing was carried out using peripheral blood. The receptors were gathered from a man in his forties or fifties with active or convalescent COVID-19.

The DNA of the CDR3 is TGTGCCACCCGACAGACTAATTCACCCCTCCACTTT. Amino acid sequence: CATRQTNSPLHF. This chain uses TRBV6-5 with TRBJ1-6; tentatively, D is TRBD1 (5 bases). Per the germline V gene, CDR1 is MNHEY and CDR2 is SVGAGI. There are 12 residues in the CDR3. V was clipped by 10 bases and J by 6 bases, with 10 bases between them.

This rearrangement joins TRBV18 to TRBJ2-6, with TRBD1 matching 7 bases. The junction had 9 bases not matched to a gene; V was cut back by 4 bases and J by 0 bases. The V gene's germline CDR1 is KGHSH and CDR2 LQKENI. The CDR3 is made up of 18 amino acids. The CDR3 nucleotides are TGTGCCAGCTCACTAGTGGGACAGCCCCTCTCTGGGGCCAACGTCCTGACTTTC. This codes for CASSLVGQPLSGANVLTF.

This chain connects TRBV7-2 to TRBJ1-1, with 9 bases identical to TRBD1. Germline CDR1 is SGHTA and CDR2 is FQGNSA. V was clipped by 3 bases and J by 1 base; unmatched bases: 6. The CDR3 extends over 16 amino acids. The CDR3: CASSFKTGGRNTEAFF. The CDR3, as DNA: TGTGCCAGCAGCTTCAAGACAGGGGGAAGGAACACTGAAGCTTTCTTT. The full variable domain, with the rest looked up from reference TRBV7-2 and TRBJ1-1, is GAGVSQSPSNKVTEKGKDVELRCDPISGHTALYWYRQSLGQGLEFLIYFQGNSAPDKSGLPSDRFSAERTGGSVSTLTIQRTQQEDSAVYLCASSFKTGGRNTEAFFGQGTRLTVV.

The chain links TRBV5-6 to TRBJ2-5; possible D gene TRBD2, 6 bases. The V end was cut by 0 bases, the J end by 1 base, with 10 bases between. Germline V lookup: CDR1 SGHDT, CDR2 YYEEEE. The CDR3 has 15 residues. The DNA for the CDR3 is TGTGCCAGCAGCTTGGGGCTAGCGTTCCAAGAGACCCAGTACTTC. Translating it yields CASSLGLAFQETQYF.

This chain uses TRBV10-3 with TRBJ1-2; TRBD1 matches 9 bases. V shed 7 bases and J 6 bases; nucleotides not matched to a gene: 6. Germline values: CDR1 ENHRY, CDR2 SYGVKD. The CDR3 totals 13 residues. In DNA form, the CDR3 reads TGTGCCATCACCAGACAGGGGGTGGATGGCTACACCTTC. Translated: CAITRQGVDGYTF.

This clone was recorded a few times. This chain joins TRBV19 and TRBJ1-3, with D possibly TRBD1 on 5 matching bases. The CDR3 runs 15 residues. The germline CDR1 and CDR2 sequences are LNHDA and SQIVND (reference sequence). The V end lost 4 bases, the J end lost 4 bases, and 14 bases lay between the germline ends. This CDR3 is CASSTSPGFGNTIYF. The CDR3 DNA is TGTGCCAGTAGTACCTCCCCAGGGTTCGGAAACACCATATATTTT.

The J gene is TRBJ1-3, the V gene TRBV7-9; D is possibly TRBD1 (6 bases). The CDR3 runs 13 residues. V lost 5 bases and J lost 4, with 9 bases in between. Germline-derived CDR1 and CDR2 are SEHNR and FQNEAQ (reference sequence). Here the CDR3 DNA reads TGTGCCAGCAGCCCAGGACAGGGAAACACCATATATTTT. It is translated as CASSPGQGNTIYF.

This chain uses TRBV24-1 with TRBJ1-5; the match to TRBD1 covers 8 bases. The J segment lost 2 bases and the V segment lost 9 bases, leaving 5 bases of the junction unmatched. Germline V lookup: CDR1 KGHDR, CDR2 SFDVKD. The CDR3 contains 14 residues. The DNA for the CDR3 is TGTGCCACCCAGGGGGCAGGTGGCAATCAGCCCCAGCATTTT. Its translation: CATQGAGGNQPQHF.

The chain links TRBV2 to TRBJ1-5; a possible D gene is TRBD1 (6 bases). Germline assignment: CDR1 SNHLY and CDR2 FYNNEI. There are 14 residues in the CDR3. Trimming cost V 2 bases and J 3 bases, with 8 bases left between them. CDR3 sequence: CASSERQVNQPQHF. The CDR3 bases are TGTGCCAGCAGTGAACGACAGGTCAATCAGCCCCAGCATTTT.

This rearrangement joins TRBV7-2 to TRBJ2-5, with TRBD1 identical over 8 bases. The CDR3 extends over 13 amino acids. From germline, CDR1 is SGHTA and CDR2 FQGNSA. The J segment lost 5 bases and the V segment lost 5 bases, leaving 4 bases of the junction unmatched. CDR3 sequence: CASSVDRVETQYF. Here the CDR3 DNA reads TGTGCCAGCAGCGTGGACAGGGTGGAGACCCAGTACTTC.

This clone was picked up one time. The V call is TRBV6-1, the J call TRBJ2-7; a weak D match, TRBD1 (5 bases). The CDR3 sequence is 16 residues long. The V gene's germline CDR1 is MNHNS and CDR2 SASEGT. V lost 2 bases to trimming and J lost 4 bases, with 18 bases between them. The CDR3 protein is CASSEPHTPGLYEQYF. In nucleotides, the CDR3 is TGTGCCAGCAGTGAACCCCACACCCCAGGGCTTTACGAGCAGTACTTC.

This clone was observed a handful of times. The V and J genes are TRBV5-1 and TRBJ2-3, with D perhaps matching TRBD1 (6 bases). The CDR3 runs 15 residues. Trimming cost V 4 bases and J 2 bases, with 14 bases left between them. The germline V gene has CDR1 SGHRS and CDR2 YFSETQ. The CDR3 reads CASSPGQPNTDTQYF. The CDR3 region has the DNA TGCGCCAGCAGCCCGGGACAACCCAACACAGATACGCAGTATTTT.

The chain employs TRBV6-5 and TRBJ2-5, with 12 bases aligning to TRBD2. J lost 5 bases, V lost 5 bases, and 6 bases had no gene match. The CDR3 extends over 15 amino acids. CDR1 and CDR2 (germline): MNHEY, SVGAGI. The CDR3 coding sequence is TGTGCCAGCAGTCGGACTAGCGGGGTGGGGGAGACCCAGTACTTC. Its protein is CASSRTSGVGETQYF.

This clone occurred once. V is TRBV9 and J is TRBJ2-2, with TRBD1 identical over 7 bases. Germline V gene data show CDR1 as SGDLS and CDR2 as YYNGEE. The CDR3 loop spans 16 amino acids. V shed 4 bases, J shed 1 base, and the junction held 7 bases outside the gene matches. CDR3: CASSPQRTGNTGELFF. CDR3 DNA: TGTGCCAGCAGCCCCCAGAGGACAGGGAACACCGGGGAGCTGTTTTTT. The entire variable domain, with the rest obtained from reference TRBV9 and TRBJ2-2, is as follows: DSGVTQTPKHLITATGQRVTLRCSPRSGDLSVYWYQQSLDQGLQFLIQYYNGEERAKGNILERFSAQQFPDLHSELNLSSLELGDSALYFCASSPQRTGNTGELFFGEGSRLTVL.

CDR3 residues: CASSRQGTGEQYF. CDR3 nucleotides: TGCGCCAGCAGTAGACAGGGGACCGGCGAGCAGTACTTC. V and J are TRBV10-1 and TRBJ2-7; 8 bases are shared with TRBD1. V lost 5 bases, J lost 6 bases, and 6 bases stayed unmatched. This CDR3 contains 13 residues. From germline, CDR1 is WNHNN and CDR2 SYGVQD (reference sequence).

This clone has only one observation. At one end, the junction sequence differs from germline, possibly due to a read error. V is TRBV7-7 and J is TRBJ2-3; D unclear. Germline loops: CDR1 SSHAT, CDR2 FNYEAQ (reference sequence). The CDR3 sequence is 13 residues long. The CDR3 protein is CASSSRRADTQYF. The CDR3 coding sequence is TGTGCTAGCAGCTCCCGCCGGGCAGATACGCAGTATTTT.

V is TRBV2 and J is TRBJ1-6; 10 nucleotides line up with TRBD1. CDR1 and CDR2 from the germline V gene are SNHLY and FYNNEI. The V gene end was trimmed by 6 bases and the J gene end by 4 bases; junction bases not matched to a gene: 3. The CDR3 contains 15 residues. The DNA for the CDR3 is TGTGCCAGCAGGACAGGGGGCAGGTATAATTCACCCCTCCACTTT. Translation gives CASRTGGRYNSPLHF. Complete variable domain (other parts from reference TRBV2 and TRBJ1-6): EPEVTQTPSHQVTQMGQEVILRCVPISNHLYFYWYRQILGQKVEFLVSFYNNEISEKSEIFDDQFSVERPDGSNFTLKIRSTKLEDSAMYFCASRTGGRYNSPLHFGNGTRLTVT.

The CDR3 DNA follows: TGCGCCAGCAGCCAAGATTACGGGGCTAGCGGGGGTAATGAGCAGTTCTTC. Its protein is CASSQDYGASGGNEQFF. The rearrangement joins TRBV4-3 to TRBJ2-1; 10 nucleotides line up with TRBD2. Germline values: CDR1 LGHNA, CDR2 YSLEER. The CDR3 sequence is 17 residues long. The ends lost 0 bases at V and 7 bases at J; junction bases unmatched: 9.

This clone was seen only a few times. This rearrangement joins TRBV12-2 to TRBJ1-4; the table's D call of TRBD1 was not tested on the DNA. TRBV12-2 is termed a pseudogene. The CDR3 length is 15 residues. CDR3 sequence (DNA): TGTGCAAGTCGCTTAGAGGGGCGAGCTAATGAAAAACTGTTTTTT. Protein: CASRLEGRANEKLFF.